The 13 T cell receptor beta chains in this list originate from one sample, sequenced in a study of blood T cell repertoires in COVID-19. The method was immunoSEQ multiplex PCR; TCRdb's version includes in-frame clones alone and lacks a portion of them. In the table there are around 260,000 clones, about nine tenths of which are singletons. Source material: peripheral blood. The receptors shown here come from a young woman with active or convalescent COVID-19.

Written as DNA, the CDR3 is TGTGCCAGCAGTCCCCACGAGGGGGAAACCGGGGAGCTGTTTTTT. Its translation is CASSPHEGETGELFF. The chain combines TRBV6-4 with TRBJ2-2; tentatively, D is TRBD1 (6 bases). The V and J ends lost 5 bases and 5 bases respectively, with 15 bases between them. CDR1 is MRHNA and CDR2 is SNTAGT in the germline V gene. The CDR3 extends over 15 amino acids.

This clone appeared once. This chain links TRBV6-2 or TRBV6-3 with TRBJ1-6; TRBD1 agrees at 12 bases. V trimming: 5 bases; J trimming: 8 bases; junction bases outside the gene matches: 7. The V gene's germline CDR1 is MNHEY and CDR2 SVGEGT. CDR3 size: 16 residues. Here the CDR3 reads CASSTPGQGAYSPLHF. CDR3 DNA: TGTGCCAGCAGTACACCGGGACAGGGGGCATATTCACCCCTCCACTTT.

The chain joins TRBV20-1 to TRBJ1-3, with no clear D. The CDR3 runs to 11 residues. The V gene lost 6 bases and the J gene lost 5 bases, with 8 bases spanning the gap. In germline, CDR1 is DFQATT, CDR2 SNEGSKA (reference sequence). For the CDR3, the DNA is TGCAGTGCAACAACGAGAAACACCATATATTTT. Its protein is CSATTRNTIYF.

This rearrangement joins TRBV4-3 to TRBJ1-2; tentative D call: TRBD1 (6 bases). Germline CDR1 and CDR2: LGHNA and YSLEER. This CDR3 is 16 amino acids long. Trimming cost V 0 bases and J 8 bases, with 19 bases left between them. The CDR3 DNA sequence: TGCGCCAGCAGCCAAGAGATCGGGGGCCCGGGAGGGGGCTACACCTTC. This gives the protein CASSQEIGGPGGGYTF.

The chain carries TRBV28 and TRBJ2-7, with TRBD2 identical over 8 bases. The CDR3 sequence is 20 residues long. The trim removed 2 bases at V and 2 bases at J, leaving 20 bases unmatched. Germline V gives CDR1 MDHEN, CDR2 SYDVKM. The CDR3 nucleotides read TGTGCCAGCAGTTTAGCGGCCCCTCTCGCTAGCGGGCGCATAACCTACGAGCAGTACTTC. This sequence encodes CASSLAAPLASGRITYEQYF.

V gene TRBV29-1 combines with J gene TRBJ2-7; D might be TRBD1 (6 bases). Germline V gives CDR1 SQVTM, CDR2 ANQGSEA. The CDR3 runs 13 residues. Trimming removed 4 bases at V and 2 bases at J, with 12 bases between. CDR3 DNA: TGCAGCGTTGGGGAACAGGGAGCCTACGAGCAGTACTTC. Encoded protein: CSVGEQGAYEQYF.

V and J are TRBV27 and TRBJ1-6; no firm D call. Trimming took off 2 bases at V and 10 bases at J, with 6 bases between the two ends. The CDR3 contains 12 residues. Germline V gene lookup returns CDR1 MNHEY and CDR2 SMNVEV (reference sequence). CDR3 nucleotides: TGTGCCAGCAGTTTAAACAACTCACCCCTCCACTTT. Its translation: CASSLNNSPLHF.

CDR3 sequence: CAAGTGLTDTQYF. The CDR3, as DNA: TGTGCCGCCGGGACAGGGTTGACAGATACGCAGTATTTT. V and J are TRBV5-5 and TRBJ2-3; TRBD1 agrees at 9 bases. The J segment lost 3 bases and the V segment lost 10 bases, leaving 6 bases of the junction unmatched. Germline CDR1 and CDR2: SGHKS and YYEKEE (reference sequence). The CDR3 runs to 13 residues.

This clone was observed a single time. The chain is built from TRBV2 and TRBJ1-1; 8 nucleotides agree with TRBD1. V lost 6 bases to trimming and J lost 6 bases; unmatched junction nucleotides: 9. There are 14 residues in the CDR3. CDR1 and CDR2 from the germline V gene are SNHLY and FYNNEI. CDR3 in amino acids: CASSAEGQGSEAFF. Here the CDR3 DNA reads TGTGCCAGCAGCGCCGAAGGACAGGGTTCTGAAGCTTTCTTT.

The chain recombines TRBV19 with TRBJ1-5; TRBD1 matches at 9 bases. The J segment lost 5 bases and the V segment lost 9 bases, leaving 5 bases of the junction unmatched. The germline V gene has CDR1 LNHDA and CDR2 SQIVND (reference sequence). This CDR3 has 13 amino acids. CDR3 sequence (DNA): TGTGCCAGCCATGGGACAGGGTATCAGCCCCAGCATTTT. As protein: CASHGTGYQPQHF.

DNA for the CDR3: TGTGCCAGCAGTGAATGGGGGGGTGCCTACGAGCAGTACTTC. This gives the protein CASSEWGGAYEQYF. The chain recombines TRBV2 with TRBJ2-7, with 7 bases that match TRBD2. Germline V gene data show CDR1 as SNHLY and CDR2 as FYNNEI. The junction had 3 bases not matched to a gene; V was cut back by 2 bases and J by 2 bases. This CDR3 comprises 14 residues.

The V gene is TRBV5-4, the J gene TRBJ2-3, with D possibly being TRBD1 (6 bases). This CDR3 region has 14 residues. Trimming removed 7 bases from V and 8 bases from J, with 20 bases in between. Germline-derived CDR1 and CDR2 are SGHNT and YYREEE (reference sequence). CDR3 DNA sequence: TGTGCCAGCGGAACCTCAGGGGAAAGCGGTACGCAGTATTTT. This translates into CASGTSGESGTQYF.

The chain uses TRBV29-1 and TRBJ1-5; perhaps TRBD1 as D (5 bases). The V and J ends lost 4 bases and 5 bases respectively, with 12 bases between them. Germline-derived CDR1 and CDR2 are SQVTM and ANQGSEA. This CDR3 has 13 residues. The CDR3 sequence is CSVVSGVDQPQHF. The CDR3 bases are TGCAGCGTTGTTTCGGGGGTAGATCAGCCCCAGCATTTT.